This entry is about one T cell receptor (beta chain). This sample stems from a study of cytomegalovirus exposure and HLA in healthy donors. The PCR used 60 Vbeta and 13 Jbeta primers. Sequencing used immunoSEQ multiplex PCR; TCRdb keeps in-frame clones, though not all of them. The profile shows about 60,000 clones, 55% to 75% of them singletons. The sequenced sample consisted of PBMCs. The clonotype was recovered from a man in his forties in good health and CMV-seropositive.

The DNA for the CDR3 is TGTGCCCCCTCTGAGGCTAGCGGGGTTAACGTCGGGGAGACCCAGTACTTC. Translation: CAPSEASGVNVGETQYF. The chain links TRBV2 to TRBJ2-5; 9 bases agree with TRBD2. Looked up from germline, CDR1 is SNHLY and CDR2 is FYNNEI. V shed 11 bases and J 5 bases; nucleotides not matched to a gene: 21. The length of the CDR3 is 17 residues.